The present TCR beta chain was sequenced within a study of CD8+ T cells in alopecia areata. Overall study: Tofacitinib ran for 6 to 18 months before 6 months off drug. Study-level points and caveats: Elevated clonality characterized lesional scalp relative to normal scalp, particularly in alopecia totalis/universalis.

The treatment is: oral pan-JAK inhibitor, 5-10 mg twice daily. Germline-derived CDR1 and CDR2 are PRHDT and FYEKMQ (reference sequence). The germline V and J ends were trimmed by 5 bases and 9 bases, with 17 bases remaining between them. This CDR3 spans 15 amino acids. Extraction and reverse transcription of RNA yielded cDNA as the sequencing template. Here immunoSEQ multiplex PCR was the method, and the copy in TCRdb shows in-frame clones only, minus some. The sample contains fewer than 200,000 clones, less than 80% of which appear only once. A note on this clone: Its antigen is as yet unknown.

The V call is TRBV13, the J call TRBJ1-6; a possible D gene is TRBD1 (6 bases). This clonotype originated in a human donor with alopecia areata. The starting material was CD4+ T cells sorted from blood, obtained at week 24, from a patient treated with tofacitinib. CDR3 in DNA: TGTGCCAGCAGCCAGGACAGATCTCTCGCTTCACCCCTCCACTTT. Translating it yields CASSQDRSLASPLHF.